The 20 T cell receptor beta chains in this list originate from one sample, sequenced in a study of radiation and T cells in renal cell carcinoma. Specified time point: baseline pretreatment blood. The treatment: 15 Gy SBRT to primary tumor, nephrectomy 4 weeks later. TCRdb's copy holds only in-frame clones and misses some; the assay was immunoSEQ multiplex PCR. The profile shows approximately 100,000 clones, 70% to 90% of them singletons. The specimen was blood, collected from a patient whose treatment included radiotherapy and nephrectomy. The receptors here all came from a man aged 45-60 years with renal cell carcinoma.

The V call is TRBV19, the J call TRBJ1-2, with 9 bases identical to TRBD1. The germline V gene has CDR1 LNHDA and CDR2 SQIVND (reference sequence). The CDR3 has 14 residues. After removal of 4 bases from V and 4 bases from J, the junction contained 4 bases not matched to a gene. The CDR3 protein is CASSTQGASYGYTF. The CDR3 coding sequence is TGTGCCAGTAGTACACAGGGGGCTAGCTATGGCTACACCTTC.

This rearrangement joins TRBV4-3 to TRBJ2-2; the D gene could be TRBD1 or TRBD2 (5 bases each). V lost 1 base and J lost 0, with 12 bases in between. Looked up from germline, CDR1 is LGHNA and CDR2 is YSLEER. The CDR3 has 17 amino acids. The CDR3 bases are TGCGCCAGCAGCCAAGGACTGGGGGTCCCGAACACCGGGGAGCTGTTTTTT. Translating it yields CASSQGLGVPNTGELFF.

The chain's CDR3 is CASHVRKNTEAFF. The CDR3 DNA reads TGTGCCAGCCATGTCAGGAAGAACACTGAAGCTTTCTTT. The V and J genes are TRBV6-5 and TRBJ1-1; D uncertain. The CDR3 is 13 amino acids. Trimming took off 8 bases at V and 1 base at J, with 11 bases between the two ends. The germline V gene has CDR1 MNHEY and CDR2 SVGAGI.

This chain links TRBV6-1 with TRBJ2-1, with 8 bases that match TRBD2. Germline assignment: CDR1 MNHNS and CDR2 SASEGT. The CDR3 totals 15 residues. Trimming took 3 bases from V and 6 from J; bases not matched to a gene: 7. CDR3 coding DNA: TGTGCCAGCAGTGATGCGGGACTAGGGGGCAATGAGCAGTTCTTC. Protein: CASSDAGLGGNEQFF.

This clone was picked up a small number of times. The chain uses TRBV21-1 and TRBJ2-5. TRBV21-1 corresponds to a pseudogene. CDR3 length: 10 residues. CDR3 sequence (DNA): TGTGCCAGTTACCAAGAGACCCAGTACTTC. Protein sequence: CASYQETQYF.

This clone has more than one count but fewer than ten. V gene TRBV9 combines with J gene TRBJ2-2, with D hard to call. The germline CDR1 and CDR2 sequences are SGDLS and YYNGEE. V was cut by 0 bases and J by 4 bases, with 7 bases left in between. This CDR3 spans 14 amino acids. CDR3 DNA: TGTGCCAGCAGCGTAGAACCCTCCACCGGGGAGCTGTTTTTT. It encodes CASSVEPSTGELFF. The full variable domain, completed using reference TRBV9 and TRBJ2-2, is DSGVTQTPKHLITATGQRVTLRCSPRSGDLSVYWYQQSLDQGLQFLIQYYNGEERAKGNILERFSAQQFPDLHSELNLSSLELGDSALYFCASSVEPSTGELFFGEGSRLTVL.

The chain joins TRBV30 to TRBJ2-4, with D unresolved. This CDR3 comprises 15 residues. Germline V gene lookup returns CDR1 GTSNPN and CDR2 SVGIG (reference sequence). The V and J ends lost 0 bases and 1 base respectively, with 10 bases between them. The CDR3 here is CAWSVLPPAKNIQYF. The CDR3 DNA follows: TGTGCCTGGAGTGTACTACCCCCGGCCAAAAACATTCAGTACTTC.

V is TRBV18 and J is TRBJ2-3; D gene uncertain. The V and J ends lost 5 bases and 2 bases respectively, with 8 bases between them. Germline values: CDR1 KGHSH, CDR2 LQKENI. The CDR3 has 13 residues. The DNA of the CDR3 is TGTGCCAGCTCAGGATGGGCCACAGATACGCAGTATTTT. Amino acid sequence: CASSGWATDTQYF.

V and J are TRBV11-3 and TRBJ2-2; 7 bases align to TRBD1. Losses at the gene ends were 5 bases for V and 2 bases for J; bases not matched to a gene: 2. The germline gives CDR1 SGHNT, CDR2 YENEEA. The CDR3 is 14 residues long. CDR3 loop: CASSRDRNTGELFF. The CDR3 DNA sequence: TGTGCCAGCAGCCGGGACAGAAACACCGGGGAGCTGTTTTTT.

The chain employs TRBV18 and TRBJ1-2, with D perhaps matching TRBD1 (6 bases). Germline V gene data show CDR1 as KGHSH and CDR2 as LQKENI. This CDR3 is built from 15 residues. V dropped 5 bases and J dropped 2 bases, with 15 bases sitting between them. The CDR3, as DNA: TGTGCCAGCTCATCTTCAGGGGCTATCAACTATGGCTACACCTTC. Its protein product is CASSSSGAINYGYTF.

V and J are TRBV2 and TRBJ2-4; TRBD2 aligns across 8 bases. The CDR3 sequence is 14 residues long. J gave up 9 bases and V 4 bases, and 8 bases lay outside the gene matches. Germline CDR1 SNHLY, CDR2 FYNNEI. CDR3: CASSVLAGLGIQYF. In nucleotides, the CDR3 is TGTGCCAGCAGTGTCCTAGCGGGTTTGGGCATTCAGTACTTC.

This CDR3 is CASSIGGSGSPLHF. DNA for the CDR3: TGCGCCAGCAGCATCGGAGGATCGGGGTCACCCCTCCACTTT. This chain joins TRBV5-1 and TRBJ1-6; D uncertain. Looked up from germline, CDR1 is SGHRS and CDR2 is YFSETQ. Trimming pared 4 bases from V and 10 bases from J, leaving 15 bases between. This CDR3 contains 14 residues.

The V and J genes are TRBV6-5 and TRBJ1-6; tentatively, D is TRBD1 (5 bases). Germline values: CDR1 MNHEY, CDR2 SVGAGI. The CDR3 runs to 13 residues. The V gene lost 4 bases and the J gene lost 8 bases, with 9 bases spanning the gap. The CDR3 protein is CASSSGGYSPLHF. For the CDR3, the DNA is TGTGCCAGCAGTTCTGGGGGGTATTCACCCCTCCACTTT.

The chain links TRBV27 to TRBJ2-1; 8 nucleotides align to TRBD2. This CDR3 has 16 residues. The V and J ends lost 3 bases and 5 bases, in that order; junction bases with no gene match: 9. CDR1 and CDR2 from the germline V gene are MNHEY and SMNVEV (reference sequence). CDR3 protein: CASSLTVAGGHNEQFF. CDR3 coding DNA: TGTGCCAGCAGTTTGACGGTTGCGGGAGGCCACAATGAGCAGTTCTTC.

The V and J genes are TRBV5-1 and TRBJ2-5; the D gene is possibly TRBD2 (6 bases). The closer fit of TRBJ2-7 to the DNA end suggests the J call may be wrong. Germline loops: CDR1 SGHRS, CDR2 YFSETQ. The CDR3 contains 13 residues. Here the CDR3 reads CASSWGVVDEQYF. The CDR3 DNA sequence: TGCGCCAGCAGCTGGGGGGTAGTGGACGAGCAGTACTTC.

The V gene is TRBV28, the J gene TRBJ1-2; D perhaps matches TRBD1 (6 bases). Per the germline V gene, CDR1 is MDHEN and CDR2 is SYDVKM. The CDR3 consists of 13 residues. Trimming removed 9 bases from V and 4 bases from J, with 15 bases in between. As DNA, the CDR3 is TGTGCCAGTAAAGATAGGACAGCCTATGGCTACACCTTC. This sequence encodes CASKDRTAYGYTF.

CDR3 sequence reads: CASSISPPRGNTEAFF. The CDR3, as DNA: TGTGCCAGTAGTATCTCCCCCCCCAGGGGGAACACTGAAGCTTTCTTT. J is TRBJ1-1 and V is TRBV19; a weak D match, TRBD1 (6 bases). With 3 bases removed from V and 1 base from J, the gap between germline ends came to 15 bases. The germline V gene has CDR1 LNHDA and CDR2 SQIVND (reference sequence). The CDR3 spans 16 residues. The full variable domain, its missing parts supplied by reference TRBV19 and TRBJ1-1, is DGGITQSPKYLFRKEGQNVTLSCEQNLNHDAMYWYRQDPGQGLRLIYYSQIVNDFQKGDIAEGYSVSREKKESFPLTVTSAQKNPTAFYLCASSISPPRGNTEAFFGQGTRLTVV.

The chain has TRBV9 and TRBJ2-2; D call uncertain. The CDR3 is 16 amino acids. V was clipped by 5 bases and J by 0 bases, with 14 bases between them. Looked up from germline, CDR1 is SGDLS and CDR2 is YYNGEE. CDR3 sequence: CASSPATKANTGELFF. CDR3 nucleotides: TGTGCCAGCAGTCCTGCTACAAAAGCGAACACCGGGGAGCTGTTTTTT.

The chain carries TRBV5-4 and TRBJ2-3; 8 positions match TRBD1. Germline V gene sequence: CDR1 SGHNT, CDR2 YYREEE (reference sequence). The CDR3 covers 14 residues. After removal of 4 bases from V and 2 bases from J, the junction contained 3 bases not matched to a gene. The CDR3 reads CASSPTGVTDTQYF. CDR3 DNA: TGTGCCAGCAGCCCGACAGGGGTCACAGATACGCAGTATTTT.

The CDR3, as DNA: TGTGCCATCAGTGAGGGAAGACCCACAGATACGCAGTATTTT. Its protein is CAISEGRPTDTQYF. The chain carries TRBV10-3 and TRBJ2-3; unclear D gene. V dropped 2 bases and J dropped 2 bases, with 8 bases sitting between them. The CDR3 is 14 amino acids. Germline V CDR1 and CDR2: ENHRY, SYGVKD.